This T cell receptor beta chain was sequenced in a study of post-analysis software for immune sequencing data. Study-wide results and caveats: Five TRBV segments appeared more often in patients than in controls, and TRBV5-6, TRBV5-1 and TRBV20-1 were among these. Patients with multiple sclerosis recorded significantly lower normalized Chao1 diversity than controls, the study found. Samples prepared in the same batch strongly co-clustered by F measure.

This CDR3 contains 15 residues. Germline loops: CDR1 KGHSH, CDR2 LQKENI. V was cut by 2 bases and J by 0 bases, with 8 bases left in between. About this clonotype: Its antigen remains unidentified.

Sequencing libraries made from TCR beta cDNA carried unique molecular identifiers. Around 500,000 cDNA molecules were obtained from around 0.96 to 9.9 million T cells. Using its own MiXCR run on the PCR reads, TCRdb lists one record per CDR3 protein. This table holds approximately 150,000 distinct CDR3 sequences, roughly 31% found once. The gene calls are TRBV18 and TRBJ2-1; D possibly corresponds to TRBD2 (6 bases). Specimen: blood. This clonotype originated in a girl aged 10 to 17 with multiple sclerosis. CDR3 residues: CASSPTRGSYNEQFF. CDR3 sequence (DNA): TGTGCCAGCTCACCAACGCGGGGCTCCTACAATGAGCAGTTCTTC.